This T cell receptor beta chain was identified during a study of molecular identifiers for immune sequencing clone quantification. Study findings and constraints: For effector cells, clones above 20 RNA copies held over 98% of molecules; for naive cells, under 1%.

Sequencing libraries of naive CD8 cells derived from roughly 18,000 to 920,000 sorted cells with 10%, 30% or 50% RNA. The authors sorted naive CD8 T cells as CD8+CD4-CCR7+CD45RA+. V lost 4 bases and J lost 4, with 18 bases in between. The CDR3 totals 16 residues. In germline, CDR1 is LGHDT, CDR2 YNNKEL (reference sequence). This clonotype was counted at least ten times. The antigen is not known. Both previously described methods and listed TCR primers were employed to make bulk TCR libraries. TCRdb redid the calling of the PCR reads with MiXCR, one entry per CDR3 protein. The profile covers about 640,000 distinct CDR3 sequences, with 15% to 20% appearing a single time and 0.75% to 0.95% taken by the ten largest.

V usage is TRBV3-1 and J usage is TRBJ2-3; either TRBD1 or TRBD2 may supply D (5 bases each). The sequence was obtained from a human donor in good health. Some libraries in this study had Jurkat cell RNA spiked in. Material: naive CD8+ T cells from blood, with Jurkat cell RNA spiked in. Subset meaning: FACS-sorted CD8+CD4-CCR7+CD45RA+ naive T cells. In DNA form, the CDR3 reads TGTGCCAGCAGCCCTCATTCGGGACGTGTCGCAGATACGCAGTATTTT. Its protein product is CASSPHSGRVADTQYF.